This TCR beta chain emerged from a study of blood T cell repertoires in COVID-19. Background on the study: There were acute and convalescent COVID-19 samples, and they came from the United States, Italy and Spain. From T cells, B-cell-depleted T cells, or PBMCs came the material, which was cDNA or gDNA.

Trimming shortened V by 2 bases and J by 0 bases, and 13 bases separated the two germline ends. In germline, CDR1 is MNHEY, CDR2 SVGEGT. The CDR3 is 16 residues long. In the original workflow: The assay estimated nucleated cells by amplifying reference gene primers. Libraries were prepared by immunoSEQ multiplex PCR; TCRdb keeps only in-frame clonotypes and omits some of them. V and J calls and clone size come straight from that table; D and trimming were deduced from the DNA. Seen here are roughly 140,000 clones, roughly 80% observed once, and the top ten hold 35% to 40%. This sequence joins TRBV6-2 or TRBV6-3 and TRBJ1-1, with a weak D call TRBD1 (5 bases). The sample was peripheral blood. This clonotype was sampled from a human donor in a cohort sampled during active COVID-19. The CDR3 DNA sequence: TGTGCCAGCAGTTACGAACGACAGCGTTTGAACACTGAAGCTTTCTTT. It translates to CASSYERQRLNTEAFF.